This T cell receptor (beta chain) emerged from a study of blood T cells in healthy people across ages. Turning to the study itself: About one barcoded beta molecule per two T cells came from capture by template switching.

Points from the study as a whole: A greater number of naive CD4+ cells and higher diversity distinguished long-lived donors from aged donors.

Per-sample yields of isolated PBMCs were at least 6 million. A word on this clonotype: Its antigen is as yet unknown.

Using a J-beta primer mix together with a sample-barcoded 5' primer, a second PCR was run for about 6 to 11 cycles. From the 5' RACE reads, TCRdb called clonotypes with MiXCR, one entry per CDR3 protein. The table shows some 1,800,000 distinct CDR3 sequences, with around 40% occurring only once. Germline lookup yields CDR1 MNHEY and CDR2 SVGAGI. This CDR3 contains 17 residues. V was shortened by 0 bases and J by 4 bases, with 15 bases between the two germline ends. The TCR comes from a human donor in good health. The sample comprised blood. The chain couples TRBV6-5 to TRBJ2-2; no definite D call. The CDR3 bases are TGTGCCAGCAGTTACTCTCGGCCAGGCCCTGGCACCGGGGAGCTGTTTTTT. This translates into CASSYSRPGPGTGELFF.